The clone carrying this T cell receptor beta chain was counted many times. What it binds is not known. This sample was taken from a study of T cells after yellow fever vaccination. Whole-study findings and limits: Weaker in magnitude, the secondary response showed a faster peak on day 5 versus 15.

V lost 3 bases to trimming and J lost 5 bases; unmatched junction nucleotides: 6. Germline CDR1 and CDR2: SGHTA and FQGNSA. The CDR3 sequence is 14 residues long. TCRdb re-called the 5' RACE reads with MiXCR, one entry per CDR3 protein. The sample yields under 300,000 distinct CDR3 sequences, approximately 6.7% seen once. This chain connects TRBV7-2 to TRBJ2-5; 7 nucleotides match TRBD2. The source was CD4+ T cells sorted from PBMCs, collected on the day of the yellow fever booster vaccination. The TCR sequence derives from a man aged 25 to 40 who received the YFV17D yellow fever vaccine. The CDR3 DNA sequence: TGTGCCAGCAGCTTCGACGGGAGGCGGGAGACCCAGTACTTC. The encoded protein is CASSFDGRRETQYF.